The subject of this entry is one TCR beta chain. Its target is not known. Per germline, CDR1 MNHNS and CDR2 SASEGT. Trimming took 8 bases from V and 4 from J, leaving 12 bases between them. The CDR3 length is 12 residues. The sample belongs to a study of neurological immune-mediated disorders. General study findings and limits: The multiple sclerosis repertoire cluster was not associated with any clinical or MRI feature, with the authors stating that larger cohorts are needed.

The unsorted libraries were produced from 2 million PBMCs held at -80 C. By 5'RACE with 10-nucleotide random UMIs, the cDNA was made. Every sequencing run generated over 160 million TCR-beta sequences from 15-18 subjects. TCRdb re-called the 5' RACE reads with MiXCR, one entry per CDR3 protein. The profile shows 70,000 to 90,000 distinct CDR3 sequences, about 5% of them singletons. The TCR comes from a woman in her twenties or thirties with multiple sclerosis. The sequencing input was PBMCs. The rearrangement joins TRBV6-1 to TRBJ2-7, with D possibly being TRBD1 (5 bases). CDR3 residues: CASGHPHYEQYF. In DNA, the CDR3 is TGTGCCAGCGGACATCCCCATTACGAGCAGTACTTC.